The clone carrying this T cell receptor beta chain appeared many times. Its target is unknown. V lost 1 base, J lost 5 bases, and 15 bases lay in between. CDR1 is SGHVS and CDR2 is FNYEAQ in the germline V gene. The CDR3 is 15 residues long. These data originate in a study of neurological immune-mediated disorders. Study-level information: A relapsing-remitting course was seen in about 90% of the roughly 35 multiple sclerosis patients and a secondary progressive course in 3.

Study-level points and caveats: None of the features examined (clinical or MRI) was associated with the multiple sclerosis repertoire cluster.

The authors produced cDNA by 5'RACE using 10-nucleotide random UMIs. TCRdb reanalysed the 5' RACE reads using MiXCR and keeps one entry per CDR3 protein. This sample carries 55,000 to 75,000 distinct CDR3 sequences, 2.5% of them seen once, and the ten largest clones take less than 3.5%. Preparation of the unsorted libraries drew on 2 million PBMCs stored at -80 C. The V call is TRBV7-6, the J call TRBJ2-7; possibly TRBD1 for D (8 bases). Sequenced material: PBMCs. The TCR sequence derives from a man in his fifties or sixties with multiple sclerosis. The CDR3 spells CASSLGQGRGDEQYF. As DNA, the CDR3 is TGTGCCAGCAGCTTAGGACAGGGGAGGGGGGACGAGCAGTACTTC.